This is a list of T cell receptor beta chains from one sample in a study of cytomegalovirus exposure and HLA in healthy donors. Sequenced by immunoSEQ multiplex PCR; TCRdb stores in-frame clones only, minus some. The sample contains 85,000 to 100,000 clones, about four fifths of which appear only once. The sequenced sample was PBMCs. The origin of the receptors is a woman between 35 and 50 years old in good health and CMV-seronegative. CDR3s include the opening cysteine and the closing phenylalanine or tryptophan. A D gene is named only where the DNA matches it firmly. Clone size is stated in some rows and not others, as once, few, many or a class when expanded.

CASSPIRGNGQAYYGYTF | TGTGCCAGCAGCCCCATACGAGGCAACGGACAGGCTTACTATGGCTACACCTTC | TRBD1 | TRBJ1-2 | NA | TRBV7-9
CASSFLRGTAEYNSPLHF | TGTGCCAGCAGTTTTCTCAGGGGGACAGCCGAATATAATTCACCCCTCCACTTT | TRBD1 | TRBJ1-6 | NA | TRBV28
CASSRSGGRETQYF | TGTGCCAGCAGTAGATCGGGGGGCCGAGAGACCCAGTACTTC | NA | TRBJ2-5 | NA | TRBV27
CASSVAAGGVETQYF | TGTGCCAGCAGCGTAGCAGCGGGGGGGGTAGAGACCCAGTACTTC | TRBD2 | TRBJ2-5 | once | TRBV9
CASSELAGGPETQYF | TGTGCCAGCAGTGAACTAGCGGGGGGGCCAGAGACCCAGTACTTC | TRBD2 | TRBJ2-5 | medium-sized | TRBV6-1
CASSYVPGGVNTEAFF | TGTGCCAGCAGTTACGTTCCCGGGGGGGTGAACACTGAAGCTTTCTTT | NA | TRBJ1-1 | NA | TRBV6-5
CASRRDYEQYF | TGTGCCAGCAGGCGGGATTACGAGCAGTACTTC | NA | TRBJ2-7 | NA | TRBV6-5
CASSYSGAPSQPQHF | TGTGCCAGCAGTTACAGTGGGGCCCCCTCGCAGCCCCAGCATTTT | NA | TRBJ1-5 | NA | TRBV6-5
CASGTELNTEAFF | TGTGCCAGCGGGACAGAGCTTAACACTGAAGCTTTCTTT | TRBD1 | TRBJ1-1 | NA | TRBV2
CASSQRSSGANVLTF | TGCGCCAGCAGCCAACGGAGCTCTGGGGCCAACGTCCTGACTTTC | NA | TRBJ2-6 | few | TRBV4-3
CAIRAGGQGYNEQFF | TGTGCCATCAGGGCCGGGGGACAGGGCTACAATGAGCAGTTCTTC | TRBD1 | TRBJ2-1 | NA | TRBV10-3
CASSEGGASPGEQFF | TGTGCCAGCAGTGAAGGGGGGGCCTCCCCGGGGGAGCAGTTCTTC | NA | TRBJ2-1 | NA | TRBV6-4
CASRKGQSNTEAFF | TGTGCCAGTAGGAAGGGACAGTCGAACACTGAAGCTTTCTTT | TRBD1 | TRBJ1-1 | NA | TRBV19
CASSPTPTGNYGYTF | TGTGCCAGCAGCCCAACCCCGACAGGGAACTATGGCTACACCTTC | TRBD1 | TRBJ1-2 | few | TRBV27
CASSEAWTVNEQFF | TGTGCCAGCAGTGAAGCATGGACAGTCAATGAGCAGTTCTTC | NA | TRBJ2-1 | few | TRBV6-1
CASSVEGQGYYGYTF | TGTGCCAGCAGCGTAGAAGGACAGGGGTACTATGGCTACACCTTC | TRBD1 | TRBJ1-2 | NA | TRBV9
CASSQLWEGNYGYTF | TGTGCCAGCAGCCAACTTTGGGAGGGTAACTATGGCTACACCTTC | NA | TRBJ1-2 | NA | TRBV4-2
CASSQGTGDYNEQFF | TGTGCCAGCAGCCAGGGGACAGGGGATTACAATGAGCAGTTCTTC | TRBD1 | TRBJ2-1 | NA | TRBV7-6
CASSPFDRGEAFF | TGTGCCAGCTCACCCTTCGATCGGGGGGAAGCTTTCTTT | NA | TRBJ1-1 | NA | TRBV18
CASSVGQSNQPQHF | TGTGCCAGCAGCGTGGGACAGAGCAATCAGCCCCAGCATTTT | TRBD1 | TRBJ1-5 | NA | TRBV7-2
CATDGGRYTDTQYF | TGTGCCACGGACGGCGGGAGGTATACAGATACGCAGTATTTT | TRBD2 | TRBJ2-3 | once | TRBV15
CAINRLAGSTDTQYF | TGTGCCATCAACAGGCTAGCGGGGAGCACAGATACGCAGTATTTT | TRBD2 | TRBJ2-3 | NA | TRBV10-3
CASSYKRGGTDTQYF | TGTGCCAGCAGCTACAAGCGGGGGGGCACAGATACGCAGTATTTT | TRBD2 | TRBJ2-3 | NA | TRBV5-8
CASRQGRNTEAFF | TGTGCCAGCAGACAGGGGCGGAACACTGAAGCTTTCTTT | TRBD1 | TRBJ1-1 | NA | TRBV27
CASSQIGSGGAEEQYF | TGTGCCAGCAGTCAGATCGGGAGCGGGGGGGCTGAGGAGCAGTACTTC | TRBD2 | TRBJ2-7 | medium-sized | TRBV27
CASSRDRDYGYTF | TGTGCCAGTTCCCGAGACAGGGACTATGGCTACACCTTC | TRBD1 | TRBJ1-2 | NA | TRBV2
CASSFSGGDYGYTF | TGTGCCAGCAGCTTTAGCGGGGGGGACTATGGCTACACCTTC | NA | TRBJ1-2 | NA | TRBV5-4
CASSEQGANYGYTF | TGTGCCAGCAGCGAACAGGGGGCCAATTATGGCTACACCTTC | TRBD1 | TRBJ1-2 | NA | TRBV7-9
CASSGAGGGEQYF | TGTGCCAGCAGTGGCGCAGGGGGCGGAGAGCAGTACTTC | TRBD1 | TRBJ2-7 | NA | TRBV2
CASGGLAGNNEQFF | TGTGCCAGCGGGGGACTAGCGGGGAACAATGAGCAGTTCTTC | TRBD2 | TRBJ2-1 | NA | TRBV25-1
CASSTTGDNSPLHF | TGTGCCAGCTCAACGACAGGGGATAATTCACCCCTCCACTTT | TRBD1 | TRBJ1-6 | NA | TRBV18
CASSQSPTGAHQPQHF | TGCGCCAGCAGCCAATCCCCGACAGGGGCCCATCAGCCCCAGCATTTT | TRBD1 | TRBJ1-5 | NA | TRBV4-3
CASSLVKGGGELFF | TGTGCCAGCAGCTTAGTGAAAGGAGGCGGGGAGCTGTTTTTT | NA | TRBJ2-2 | NA | TRBV7-8
CASSLTGEAFF | TGTGCCAGCAGCTTGACAGGGGAAGCTTTCTTT | TRBD1 | TRBJ1-1 | NA | TRBV7-8
CASRFSGERGNEQYF | TGTGCCAGCAGGTTTTCAGGGGAACGAGGTAACGAGCAGTACTTC | NA | TRBJ2-7 | NA | TRBV6-5
CASRPQRVKTEAFF | TGTGCCAGCAGGCCTCAGAGGGTAAAGACTGAAGCTTTCTTT | NA | TRBJ1-1 | NA | TRBV5-6
CASSWGLAGTGELFF | TGCGCCAGCAGCTGGGGACTAGCGGGCACCGGGGAGCTGTTTTTT | TRBD2 | TRBJ2-2 | NA | TRBV5-1
CASSQLPREETQYF | TGCGCCAGCAGCCAATTACCACGCGAGGAGACCCAGTACTTC | NA | TRBJ2-5 | NA | TRBV4-1
CASSESVDSSGNTIYF | TGTGCCAGCAGTGAAAGCGTGGACAGCTCTGGAAACACCATATATTTT | NA | TRBJ1-3 | NA | TRBV6-1
CASSQDLIGYEQYF | TGTGCCAGCAGCCAAGATCTCATCGGCTACGAGCAGTACTTC | NA | TRBJ2-7 | NA | TRBV4-2
CASSTAPQGVRAQYF | TGTGCCAGCAGTACCGCCCCCCAGGGTGTCCGGGCTCAGTACTTC | NA | TRBJ2-4 | NA | TRBV28
CASSPLTGGTSVYEQYF | TGTGCCAGCAGCCCGTTAACCGGGGGGACTAGCGTCTACGAGCAGTACTTC | TRBD2 | TRBJ2-7 | NA | TRBV14
CASSSRGQPTSYGYTF | TGTGCCAGCAGTTCTAGGGGACAGCCAACGAGCTATGGCTACACCTTC | TRBD1 | TRBJ1-2 | NA | TRBV28
CASSVAGDSPLHF | TGTGCCAGCAGTGTGGCAGGGGATTCACCCCTCCACTTT | NA | TRBJ1-6 | NA | TRBV6-4
CASSTRTGMTEAFF | TGTGCCAGCAGCACTAGGACAGGGATGACTGAAGCTTTCTTT | TRBD1 | TRBJ1-1 | few | TRBV7-9
CAWSSGTGSNYGYPF | TGTGCCTGGAGTTCCGGGACAGGGTCCAACTATGGCTACCCCTTC | TRBD1 | TRBJ1-2 | once | TRBV30